This is a list of T cell receptor beta chains from one sample in a study of T cells in Graves' hyperthyroidism and ophthalmopathy. Using its own MiXCR run on the multiplex PCR reads, TCRdb lists one record per CDR3 protein. The repertoire includes approximately 210,000 distinct CDR3 sequences, 15% to 20% of them detected once, and around 50% sits in the top ten. Sequenced material: blood. The receptor source for this set is a man aged 50-59 years with Graves' hyperthyroidism. The CDR3 runs from the conserved cysteine through the conserved F or W. D genes are given only for firm matches. The size field is filled for only some rows; it gives once, few, many or a size class.

len	v_gene	d_gene	abundance	j_gene	CDR3aa	CDR3nt
14	TRBV6-1	TRBD2	-	TRBJ2-1	CASSSVAGNNEQFF	TGTGCCAGCAGCTCCGTAGCGGGGAACAATGAGCAGTTCTTC
13	TRBV27	-	many	TRBJ2-3	CASSLTRADTQYF	TGTGCCAGCAGTTTGACTAGAGCAGATACGCAGTATTTT
14	TRBV10-3	-	many	TRBJ1-1	CAISGDGWNTEAFF	TGTGCCATCAGTGGGGACGGATGGAACACTGAAGCTTTCTTT
14	TRBV3-1	TRBD1	many	TRBJ1-5	CASSQATGGQPQHF	TGTGCCAGCAGCCAAGCGACAGGGGGACAGCCCCAGCATTTT
13	TRBV2	TRBD1	many	TRBJ1-4	CASTRGGREKLFF	TGTGCCAGCACCAGGGGGGGCCGGGAAAAACTGTTTTTT
12	TRBV28	-	many	TRBJ2-4	CASSPGRLIQYF	TGTGCCAGCAGTCCGGGACGCCTCATTCAGTACTTC
12	TRBV24-1	-	many	TRBJ2-1	CATGGVRDEQFF	TGTGCCACCGGAGGGGTCCGGGATGAGCAGTTCTTC
13	TRBV29-1	-	many	TRBJ2-7	CSAAGSGLYEQYF	TGCAGCGCCGCAGGGTCGGGTCTCTACGAGCAGTACTTC
14	TRBV7-6	-	many	TRBJ2-7	CASSSSGVGYEQYF	TGTGCCAGCAGCTCGAGCGGAGTGGGCTACGAGCAGTACTTC
14	TRBV7-2	TRBD1	few	TRBJ1-2	CASSSGGDRGGYTF	TGTGCCAGCAGCTCAGGGGGAGACAGGGGTGGCTACACCTTC
13	TRBV7-3	-	many	TRBJ2-3	CASSSDFTDTQYF	TGTGCCAGCAGCTCAGATTTCACAGATACGCAGTATTTT
15	TRBV27	-	-	TRBJ2-7	CASSLSGFSSYEQYF	TGTGCCAGCAGTTTATCAGGGTTTTCCTCCTACGAGCAGTACTTC
14	TRBV11-2	TRBD2	many	TRBJ2-7	CASILGRASDEQYF	TGTGCCAGCATATTGGGGAGGGCCTCGGACGAGCAGTACTTC
13	TRBV20-1	-	many	TRBJ2-3	CSASPAGRDTQYF	TGCAGTGCTAGCCCGGCGGGACGGGATACGCAGTATTTT
12	TRBV7-2	-	few	TRBJ1-1	CASREGLTEAFF	TGTGCCAGCAGGGAAGGGTTGACTGAAGCTTTCTTT
16	TRBV11-2	TRBD2	many	TRBJ2-1	CASRTLSGRKYNEQFF	TGTGCCAGCAGGACTTTAAGCGGGAGAAAGTACAATGAGCAGTTCTTC
14	TRBV28	TRBD1	many	TRBJ1-1	CASSLGQGAMGPFF	TGTGCCAGCAGTTTAGGACAGGGGGCGATGGGTCCTTTCTTT
15	TRBV5-1	TRBD2	few	TRBJ2-3	CASSFSGRITDTQYF	TGCGCCAGCAGCTTTAGCGGGAGAATCACAGATACGCAGTATTTT
14	TRBV24-1	-	few	TRBJ2-2	CATSKASNTGELFF	TGTGCCACGTCCAAAGCGTCGAACACCGGGGAGCTGTTTTTT
12	TRBV28	-	-	TRBJ1-1	CASSTTDTEAFF	TGTGCCAGCAGCACGACTGACACTGAAGCTTTCTTT
14	TRBV14	-	many	TRBJ2-1	CASAGPNSYNEQFF	TGTGCCAGCGCCGGGCCTAACTCCTACAATGAGCAGTTCTTC
13	TRBV6-1	TRBD1	-	TRBJ1-1	CASSAQGDTEAFF	TGTGCCAGCAGCGCACAGGGGGACACTGAAGCTTTCTTT
20	TRBV5-1	TRBD1	-	TRBJ2-2	CASSLPTWASGTGVAGELFF	TGCGCCAGCAGCCTCCCAACGTGGGCGTCCGGGACAGGGGTTGCCGGGGAGCTGTTTTTT
15	TRBV18	-	many	TRBJ1-4	CASKRQQGPNEKLFF	TGTGCCAGCAAACGCCAACAGGGCCCTAATGAAAAACTGTTTTTT
18	TRBV4-1	TRBD2	-	TRBJ2-3	CASSPGLAGGPSTDTQYF	TGCGCCAGCAGCCCCGGACTAGCGGGAGGGCCTAGCACAGATACGCAGTATTTT
11	TRBV7-9	-	many	TRBJ2-7	CASSSTYEQYF	TGTGCCAGCTCGAGTACCTACGAGCAGTACTTC
14	TRBV10-3	-	few	TRBJ2-2	CAISEGLNTGELFF	TGTGCCATCAGTGAGGGCCTGAACACCGGGGAGCTGTTTTTT